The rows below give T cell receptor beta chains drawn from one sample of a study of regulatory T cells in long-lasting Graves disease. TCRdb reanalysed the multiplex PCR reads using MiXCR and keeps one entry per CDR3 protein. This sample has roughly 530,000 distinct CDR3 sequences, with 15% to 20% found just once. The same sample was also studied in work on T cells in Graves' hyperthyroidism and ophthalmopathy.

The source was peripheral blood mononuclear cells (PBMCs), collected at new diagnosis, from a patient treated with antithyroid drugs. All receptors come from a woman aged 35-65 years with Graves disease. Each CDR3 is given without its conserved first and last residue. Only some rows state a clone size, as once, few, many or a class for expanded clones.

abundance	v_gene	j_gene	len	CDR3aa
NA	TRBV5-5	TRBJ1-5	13	ASSLELGTNQPQH
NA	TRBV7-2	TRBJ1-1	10	ASSFTDTEAF
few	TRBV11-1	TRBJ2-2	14	ASSLVRGGMAGELF
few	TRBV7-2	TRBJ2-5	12	ASDLGALGETQY
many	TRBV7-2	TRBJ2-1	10	ASSRPYNEQF
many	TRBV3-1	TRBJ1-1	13	ASSQVFPTGTEAF
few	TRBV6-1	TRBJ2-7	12	ASSQPGQGYEQY
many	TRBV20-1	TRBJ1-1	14	SARLGTGWVGTEAF
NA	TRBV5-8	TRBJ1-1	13	ASSPGGGFNTEAF
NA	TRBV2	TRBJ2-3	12	ASSASGFADTQY
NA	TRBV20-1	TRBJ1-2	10	SASGGSGGYT
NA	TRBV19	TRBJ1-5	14	ASSIGENPRRQPQH
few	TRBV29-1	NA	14	SVNPGQGGMVETQY
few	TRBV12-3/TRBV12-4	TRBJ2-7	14	ASSFFNGQGVNEQY
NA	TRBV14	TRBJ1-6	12	ASSQDRSGSPLH
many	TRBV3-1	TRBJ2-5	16	ASTAWLGLAGDQETQY
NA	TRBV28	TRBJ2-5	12	ASGPGDSRETQY
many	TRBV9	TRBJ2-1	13	ASSSAAGRNNEQF
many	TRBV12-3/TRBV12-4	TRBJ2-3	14	ASSFGAGGGTDTQY
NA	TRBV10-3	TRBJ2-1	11	AISERTGNEQF
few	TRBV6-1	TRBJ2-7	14	ASSEAEDRGFYEQY
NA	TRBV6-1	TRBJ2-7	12	ASRGEGARYEQY
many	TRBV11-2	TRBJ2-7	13	ASSLNGGGGYEQY
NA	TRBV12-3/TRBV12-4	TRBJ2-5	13	ASSKTSGGGETQY
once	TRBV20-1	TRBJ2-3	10	SARQGADTQY
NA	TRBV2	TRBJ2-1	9	ASSGENEQF
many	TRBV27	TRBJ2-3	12	ASSLLGGTDTQY
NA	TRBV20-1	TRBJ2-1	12	SAKTSGGGNEQF
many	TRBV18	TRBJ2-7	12	ASSPSQGEYEQY
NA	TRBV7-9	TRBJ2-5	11	ASSFNFQETQY
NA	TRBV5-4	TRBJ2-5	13	ASSLDRGTGETQY
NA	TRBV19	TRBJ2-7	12	ASSTGTSGVEQY
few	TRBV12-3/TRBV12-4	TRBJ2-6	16	ASSSPGQGSSGANVLT
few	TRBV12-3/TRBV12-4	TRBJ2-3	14	ASSLHGAESTDTQY
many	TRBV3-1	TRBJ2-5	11	ASSQVLSETQY
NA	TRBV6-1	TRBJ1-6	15	ASSPGQGNSYNSPLH
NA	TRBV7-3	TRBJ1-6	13	ASSLMDGYNSPLH
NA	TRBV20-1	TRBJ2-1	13	STNSGWTSGNEQF
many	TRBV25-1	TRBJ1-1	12	ASSAPPWDTEAF
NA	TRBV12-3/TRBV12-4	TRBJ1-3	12	ASTSGGTGNTIY
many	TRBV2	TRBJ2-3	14	ASSERRGSSTDTQY